These 3 T cell receptor beta chains were sequenced from one sample in a study of blood T cell repertoires in COVID-19. TCRdb's table, derived via immunoSEQ multiplex PCR, lists solely in-frame clones and lacks some. The table lists almost 350,000 clones, 88% of them singletons. Material for sequencing was PBMCs or T cells enriched from blood (not recorded which). The receptors originated from a woman in her twenties or thirties who had been exposed to COVID-19.

V usage is TRBV7-9 and J usage is TRBJ2-5, with D uncertain. The CDR3 sequence is 14 residues long. CDR1 and CDR2 (germline): SEHNR, FQNEAQ (reference sequence). The V gene lost 4 bases and the J gene lost 1 base, with 10 bases spanning the gap. DNA for the CDR3: TGTGCCAGCAGCTCCGGTCTTGGCCAAGAGACCCAGTACTTC. Encoded protein: CASSSGLGQETQYF.

This clone occurred once. One end of the junction is discordant with germline, which a read error may explain. Other DNA sequences in this sample translate to the same CDR3. J is TRBJ2-7 and V is TRBV11-2, with 9 nucleotides matching TRBD2. The length of the CDR3 is 15 residues. Germline CDR1 reads SGHAT; CDR2 reads FQNNGV. The CDR3: CASTLGLAGIYEQYF. The CDR3, as DNA: TGTGCCAGCACCTTAGGGCTAGCGGGAATCTACGAGCAGTACTTC.

The chain uses TRBV10-3 and TRBJ2-7, with 9 positions matching TRBD2. V lost 4 bases, J lost 4 bases, and 20 bases stayed unmatched. CDR1 is ENHRY, CDR2 SYGVKD, per germline. The CDR3 has 19 amino acids. The CDR3 region has the DNA TGTGCCATCAGTGTCAAGATCCCTAGCGGGGAAGGGGTTGGTTACGAGCAGTACTTC. Its translation is CAISVKIPSGEGVGYEQYF.